The 25 T cell receptor beta chains in this list originate from one sample, sequenced in a study of blood T cell repertoires in COVID-19. Repertoires were generated with immunoSEQ multiplex PCR, while TCRdb's copy carries only in-frame clones and drops some. The sample contains 27,000 or so clones, about 89% of which appear only once. What was sequenced was peripheral blood. The receptor source for this set is a man in his 70s with active COVID-19.

The chain links TRBV7-9 to TRBJ1-2, with D tentatively TRBD1 (5 bases). The CDR3 has 13 residues. Germline V gives CDR1 SEHNR, CDR2 FQNEAQ (reference sequence). The ends were cut back, 6 bases at V and 11 bases at J, with 19 bases in the middle. This chain's CDR3 is CASRRDRQGEYTF. The DNA for the CDR3 is TGTGCCAGCAGAAGAGACCGGCAGGGCGAATACACCTTC.

This clone was seen a few times. The V gene is TRBV6-4, the J gene TRBJ2-7; D gene unclear. The germline CDR1 and CDR2 sequences are MRHNA and SNTAGT. There are 15 residues in the CDR3. V dropped 2 bases and J dropped 2 bases, with 13 bases sitting between them. The CDR3 nucleotides are TGTGCCAGCAGTGACCCCGGAGCCCCTACCTACGAGCAGTACTTC. This translates into CASSDPGAPTYEQYF.

CDR3 sequence reads: CASSRTGGSYEQYF. For the CDR3, the DNA is TGCGCCAGCAGCAGGACAGGGGGCTCCTACGAGCAGTACTTC. V and J are TRBV5-1 and TRBJ2-7; 10 nucleotides match TRBD1. Germline-derived CDR1 and CDR2 are SGHRS and YFSETQ. With 4 bases clipped from V and 0 bases from J, the junction kept 1 base outside the gene matches. The CDR3 spans 14 residues.

The table lists this clone with a count of one. The chain combines TRBV5-5 with TRBJ1-2; 8 bases line up with TRBD1. Trimming removed 4 bases from V and 2 bases from J; junction bases left unmatched: 13. CDR1 and CDR2 from the germline V gene are SGHKS and YYEKEE (reference sequence). The CDR3 loop spans 17 amino acids. The CDR3 here is CASSEGERDRRNYGYTF. DNA for the CDR3: TGTGCCAGCAGCGAGGGAGAACGGGACAGGCGAAACTATGGCTACACCTTC. Looking up the rest from reference TRBV5-5 and TRBJ1-2 gives the full variable domain: DAGVTQSPTHLIKTRGQQVTLRCSPISGHKSVSWYQQVLGQGPQFIFQYYEKEERGRGNFPDRFSARQFPNYSSELNVNALLLGDSALYLCASSEGERDRRNYGYTFGSGTRLTVV.

V and J are TRBV28 and TRBJ1-4; possible D gene TRBD1, 5 bases. Germline loops: CDR1 MDHEN, CDR2 SYDVKM. This CDR3 has 14 amino acids. The V gene lost 5 bases and the J gene lost 5 bases, with 12 bases spanning the gap. CDR3 nucleotides: TGTGCCAGCAGTGTTGAACAGGCAAATGAAAAACTGTTTTTT. Protein sequence: CASSVEQANEKLFF.

J is TRBJ1-2 and V is TRBV30; unclear D gene. Trimming stripped 2 bases from V and 8 bases from J, with 12 bases between. Germline CDR1 GTSNPN, CDR2 SVGIG (reference sequence). CDR3 size: 12 residues. The DNA for the CDR3 is TGTGCCTGGAGTTTTCGGGTATACGGCTACACCTTC. Amino acids: CAWSFRVYGYTF.

The V and J genes are TRBV30 and TRBJ1-4; 9 nucleotides line up with TRBD1. V shed 4 bases and J 14 bases; nucleotides not matched to a gene: 8. CDR1 and CDR2 from the germline V gene are GTSNPN and SVGIG (reference sequence). The CDR3 totals 12 residues. The CDR3 loop reads CAWTPGQGGLFF. In nucleotides, the CDR3 is TGTGCCTGGACCCCGGGACAGGGCGGCCTGTTTTTT.

This CDR3 is CASSDGVFAQYF. CDR3 sequence (DNA): TGTGCCAGCAGCGATGGAGTTTTTGCGCAGTATTTT. V usage is TRBV9 and J usage is TRBJ2-3; no clear D gene. The germline V gene has CDR1 SGDLS and CDR2 YYNGEE. The CDR3 is made up of 12 amino acids. The V gene lost 3 bases and the J gene lost 10 bases, with 12 bases spanning the gap.

The chain carries TRBV18 and TRBJ1-1, with TRBD1 as a possible D gene (5 bases). Trimming shortened V by 2 bases and J by 4 bases, and 14 bases separated the two germline ends. The CDR3 runs to 15 residues. CDR1 is KGHSH and CDR2 is LQKENI in the germline V gene. In DNA form, the CDR3 reads TGTGCCAGCTCACCATTGGGGGGGTTGGGCACTGAAGCTTTCTTT. Protein: CASSPLGGLGTEAFF.

The CDR3 sequence is CASSYRTPIYEKLFF. CDR3 bases: TGTGCCAGCAGTTACAGGACACCCATTTATGAAAAACTGTTTTTT. The chain is built from TRBV6-5 and TRBJ1-4, with D maybe TRBD1 (5 bases). V dropped 2 bases and J dropped 6 bases, with 13 bases sitting between them. Germline V gene lookup returns CDR1 MNHEY and CDR2 SVGAGI. The CDR3 is 15 residues long.

This clone appeared a few times. The chain combines TRBV4-1 with TRBJ2-3; 7 bases are shared with TRBD1. This CDR3 spans 15 amino acids. Germline V gene lookup returns CDR1 MGHRA and CDR2 YSYEKL. V lost 3 bases, J lost 3 bases, and 6 bases stayed unmatched. In DNA, the CDR3 is TGCGCCAGCAGCCAGGTCCCGGGACAGACAGATACGCAGTATTTT. Amino acids: CASSQVPGQTDTQYF.

This sequence joins TRBV5-6 and TRBJ1-2; D ambiguous. The CDR3 length is 16 residues. Germline loops: CDR1 SGHDT, CDR2 YYEEEE. Trimming stripped 1 base from V and 3 bases from J, with 16 bases between. The CDR3 spells CASSLSSGRRDYGYTF. CDR3 DNA: TGTGCCAGCAGCTTGTCCTCGGGGAGGCGCGACTATGGCTACACCTTC.

V and J are TRBV4-2 and TRBJ2-5, with 9 positions matching TRBD1. The CDR3 spans 14 residues. V shed 4 bases, J shed 5 bases, and the junction held 5 bases outside the gene matches. CDR1 is LGHNA and CDR2 is YNFKEQ in the germline V gene. The CDR3 DNA follows: TGTGCCAGCAGCCTACAGGGGGCGCGGGAGACCCAGTACTTC. It translates to CASSLQGARETQYF.

The table lists this clone with a few counts. The V gene is TRBV4-1, the J gene TRBJ1-2; 8 bases are shared with TRBD1. Losses at the gene ends were 5 bases for V and 2 bases for J; bases not matched to a gene: 4. CDR3 length equals 14 residues. Germline-derived CDR1 and CDR2 are MGHRA and YSYEKL. CDR3 in amino acids: CASSARTGNYGYTF. The CDR3 DNA sequence: TGCGCCAGCAGCGCGCGGACAGGGAACTATGGCTACACCTTC.

V gene TRBV19 combines with J gene TRBJ2-7, with D possibly TRBD2 on 5 matching bases. Germline CDR1 is LNHDA and CDR2 is SQIVND (reference sequence). The CDR3 is 11 residues long. Deletions cut 4 bases from V and 7 bases from J, with 8 bases between. CDR3: CASSNREEQYF. The CDR3, as DNA: TGTGCCAGTAGTAACCGGGAAGAGCAGTACTTC.

V is TRBV5-1 and J is TRBJ1-2, with TRBD1 matching over 7 bases. Germline assignment: CDR1 SGHRS and CDR2 YFSETQ. With 1 base clipped from V and 0 bases from J, the junction kept 3 bases outside the gene matches. This CDR3 comprises 15 residues. The CDR3 spells CASSLLGTANYGYTF. CDR3 bases: TGCGCCAGCAGCTTGCTCGGGACAGCTAACTATGGCTACACCTTC.

J is TRBJ2-3 and V is TRBV6-1; D may be TRBD2 (5 bases). The CDR3 extends over 15 amino acids. Trimming shortened V by 2 bases and J by 5 bases, and 14 bases separated the two germline ends. Germline V lookup: CDR1 MNHNS, CDR2 SASEGT. The CDR3 region has the DNA TGTGCCAGCAGTGAAAGTCAGCGGAACATAGATACGCAGTATTTT. This gives the protein CASSESQRNIDTQYF.

The chain recombines TRBV29-1 with TRBJ1-2; D ambiguous. The CDR3 contains 10 residues. The V gene's germline CDR1 is SQVTM and CDR2 ANQGSEA. V was cut by 2 bases and J by 8 bases, with 6 bases left in between. CDR3 sequence (DNA): TGCAGCGTTGAATCGGGGGGCTACACCTTC. This translates into CSVESGGYTF.

The gene calls are TRBV5-6 and TRBJ1-4; 10 bases match TRBD1. The germline gives CDR1 SGHDT, CDR2 YYEEEE. The CDR3 extends over 15 amino acids. V trimming: 2 bases; J trimming: 7 bases; junction bases outside the gene matches: 5. The CDR3 nucleotides read TGTGCCAGCAGCTTATTGGGACAGGGGAGTGAAAAACTGTTTTTT. It encodes CASSLLGQGSEKLFF.

There are a few counts of this clone. This chain links TRBV9 with TRBJ2-7; 7 positions match TRBD1. The germline V gene encodes CDR1 SGDLS and CDR2 YYNGEE. Trimming took 4 bases from V and 3 from J; bases not matched to a gene: 7. The CDR3 has 14 amino acids. The CDR3 loop reads CASSPRAGGYEQYF. Here the CDR3 DNA reads TGTGCCAGCAGCCCTCGGGCAGGGGGCTACGAGCAGTACTTC.

Concerning this clone: The germline gene is not matched at one end of the junction; a read error may be the cause. Other DNA sequences of this sample code for an identical CDR3. The chain has TRBV18 and TRBJ1-2, with D possibly being TRBD1 (6 bases). Germline V CDR1 and CDR2: KGHSH, LQKENI. This CDR3 contains 15 residues. CDR3 sequence: CASSPWTEAGYGYTF. The CDR3 DNA reads TGCGCCAGCTCACCCTGGACAGAGGCAGGGTATGGCTACACCTTC.

This clone was picked up one time. V and J are TRBV6-5 and TRBJ2-7; D not certain. CDR3 length: 13 residues. The V gene's germline CDR1 is MNHEY and CDR2 SVGAGI. With 5 bases removed from V and 0 bases from J, the gap between germline ends came to 8 bases. The CDR3 sequence is CASSPVRSYEQYF. CDR3 coding DNA: TGTGCCAGCAGTCCGGTGCGCTCCTACGAGCAGTACTTC.

This clone was seen a few times. This chain links TRBV27 with TRBJ1-5, with a possible D match to TRBD1 (5 bases). CDR1 and CDR2 (germline): MNHEY, SMNVEV (reference sequence). V was clipped by 0 bases and J by 2 bases, with 17 bases between them. The CDR3 extends over 18 amino acids. The CDR3 sequence is CASSLSIPIGAGNQPQHF. For the CDR3, the DNA is TGTGCCAGCAGTTTATCGATACCAATTGGGGCAGGCAATCAGCCCCAGCATTTT.

The V call is TRBV3-1 (or the pseudogene TRBV3-2), the J call TRBJ2-7, with 9 bases that match TRBD1. With V trimmed by 1 base and J by 3 bases, 4 bases remained unmatched. Germline V lookup: CDR1 LGHDT, CDR2 YNNKEL (reference sequence). The CDR3 length is 15 residues. The CDR3 nucleotides read TGTGCCAGCAGCCAAGGACAGGGGGACCTCTACGAGCAGTACTTC. Encoded protein: CASSQGQGDLYEQYF.

There are a few counts of this clone. The rearrangement joins TRBV7-9 to TRBJ1-2, with a tentative D call TRBD1 (5 bases). Per the germline V gene, CDR1 is SEHNR and CDR2 is FQNEAQ (reference sequence). CDR3 length: 15 residues. V was shortened by 4 bases and J by 4 bases, with 16 bases between the two germline ends. The CDR3 loop is CASSSQGPRGYGYTF. For the CDR3, the DNA is TGTGCCAGCAGCTCGCAGGGCCCCCGAGGCTATGGCTACACCTTC. Full variable domain (outside the CDR3, taken from reference TRBV7-9 and TRBJ1-2): DTGVSQNPRHKITKRGQNVTFRCDPISEHNRLYWYRQTLGQGPEFLTYFQNEAQLEKSRLLSDRFSAERPKGSFSTLEIQRTEQGDSAMYLCASSSQGPRGYGYTFGSGTRLTVV.